One T cell receptor (beta chain) is described in this entry. Its antigen remains unidentified. The authors ran the assay at deep level. Sequencing was performed with immunoSEQ multiplex PCR; in TCRdb, only in-frame clones are kept and a portion is missing. The top ten clones hold 1.4% of a sample with roughly 1 million clones, around four fifths of them seen once. The record originates from a study of shared clonotypes between healthy human individuals. Study-level points and caveats: Among the subsets, naive ones generally showed larger estimated richness than memory ones. Since donors were few, the genetic and exposure-history diversity represented was limited. Only blood samples were collected, and tissue repertoires likely differ.

Germline CDR1 reads SGHRS; CDR2 reads YFSETQ. This CDR3 has 15 amino acids. Trimming took 4 bases from V and 2 from J; bases not matched to a gene: 3. The chain recombines TRBV5-1 with TRBJ2-6, with TRBD1 matching over 7 bases. The sequence was collected from a man aged 18 to 35 in good health. Sequencing was performed on memory CD4+ T cells sorted from blood. Subset defined: CD45RA-negative fraction. The CDR3 region has the DNA TGCGCCAGCAGCATGACAGGGCCTGGGGCCAACGTCCTGACTTTC. This translates into CASSMTGPGANVLTF.